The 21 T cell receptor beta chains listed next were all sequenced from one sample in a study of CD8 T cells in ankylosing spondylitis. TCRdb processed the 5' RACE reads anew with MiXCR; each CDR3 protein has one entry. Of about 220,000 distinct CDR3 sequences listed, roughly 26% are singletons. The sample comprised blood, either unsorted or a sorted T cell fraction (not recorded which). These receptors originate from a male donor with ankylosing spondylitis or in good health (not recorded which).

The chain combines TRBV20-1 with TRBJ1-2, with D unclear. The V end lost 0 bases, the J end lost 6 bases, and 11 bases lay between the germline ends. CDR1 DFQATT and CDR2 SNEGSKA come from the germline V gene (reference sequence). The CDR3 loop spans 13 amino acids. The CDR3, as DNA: TGCAGTGCTAGAGATAAGTACGGGGATGGCTACACCTTC. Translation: CSARDKYGDGYTF.

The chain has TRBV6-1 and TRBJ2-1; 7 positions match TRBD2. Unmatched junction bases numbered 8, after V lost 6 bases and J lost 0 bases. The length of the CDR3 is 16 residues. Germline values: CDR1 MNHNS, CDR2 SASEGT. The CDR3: CASRPSGSTSYNEQFF. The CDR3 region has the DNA TGTGCCAGCAGGCCTAGCGGCAGTACCTCCTACAATGAGCAGTTCTTC.

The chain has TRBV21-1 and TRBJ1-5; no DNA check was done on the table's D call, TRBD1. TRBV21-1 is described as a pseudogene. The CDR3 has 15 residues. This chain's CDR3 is CASSKDGTGAQPQHF. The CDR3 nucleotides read TGTGCCAGCAGCAAAGATGGGACAGGGGCCCAGCCCCAGCATTTT.

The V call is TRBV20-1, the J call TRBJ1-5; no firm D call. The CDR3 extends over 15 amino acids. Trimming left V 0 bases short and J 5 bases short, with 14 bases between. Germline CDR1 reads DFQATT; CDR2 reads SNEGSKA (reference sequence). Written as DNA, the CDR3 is TGCAGTGCTAGAGATCCGGCCAGAGCCTATCAGCCCCAGCATTTT. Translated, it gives CSARDPARAYQPQHF.

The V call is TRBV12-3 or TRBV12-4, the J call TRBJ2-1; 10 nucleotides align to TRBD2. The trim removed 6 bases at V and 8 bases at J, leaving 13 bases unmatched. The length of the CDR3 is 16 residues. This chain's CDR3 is CASSPLRLAGKDEQFF. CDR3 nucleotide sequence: TGTGCCAGCAGCCCGCTAAGACTAGCGGGCAAGGATGAGCAGTTCTTC.

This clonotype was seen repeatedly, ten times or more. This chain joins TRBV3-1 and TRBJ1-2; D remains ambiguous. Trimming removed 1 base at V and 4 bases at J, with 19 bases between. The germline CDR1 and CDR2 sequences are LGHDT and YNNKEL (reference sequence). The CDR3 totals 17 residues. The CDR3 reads CASSQVGGAASGYGYTF. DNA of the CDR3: TGTGCCAGCAGCCAAGTGGGAGGCGCCGCCTCTGGCTATGGCTACACCTTC.

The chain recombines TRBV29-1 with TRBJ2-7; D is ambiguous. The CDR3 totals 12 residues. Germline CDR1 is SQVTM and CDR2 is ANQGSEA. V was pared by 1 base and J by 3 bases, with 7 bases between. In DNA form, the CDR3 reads TGCAGCGTTGAAGGGGAAAACTACGAGCAGTACTTC. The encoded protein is CSVEGENYEQYF.

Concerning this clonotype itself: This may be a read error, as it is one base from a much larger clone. The CDR3 loop is CASSRTSNSDTQYF. The CDR3 nucleotides are TGTGCCAGCAGTCGGACTAGCAACTCGGATACGCAGTATTTT. The rearrangement links TRBV6-1 to TRBJ2-3; 8 bases agree with TRBD2. V lost 5 bases and J lost 6; bases outside the gene matches: 7. There are 14 residues in the CDR3. Looked up from germline, CDR1 is MNHNS and CDR2 is SASEGT.

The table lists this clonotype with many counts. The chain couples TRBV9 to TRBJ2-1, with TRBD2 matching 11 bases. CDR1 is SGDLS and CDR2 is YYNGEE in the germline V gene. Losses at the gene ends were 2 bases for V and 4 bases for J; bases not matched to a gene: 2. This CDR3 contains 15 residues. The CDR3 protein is CASSVLAGGYNEQFF. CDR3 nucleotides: TGTGCCAGCAGCGTCCTAGCGGGAGGATACAATGAGCAGTTCTTC.

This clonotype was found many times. The CDR3 spells CASSGRGLANEKLFF. CDR3 in DNA: TGTGCCAGCAGCGGGAGGGGGCTCGCTAATGAAAAACTGTTTTTT. The chain uses TRBV12-3 or TRBV12-4 and TRBJ1-4; 7 bases fit TRBD1. Unmatched junction bases numbered 7, after V lost 6 bases and J lost 3 bases. The CDR3 is 15 residues long.

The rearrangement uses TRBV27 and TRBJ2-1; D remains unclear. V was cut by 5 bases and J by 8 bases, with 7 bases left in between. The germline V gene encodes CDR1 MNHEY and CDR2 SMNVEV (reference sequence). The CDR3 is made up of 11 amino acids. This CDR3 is CASSRGHEQFF. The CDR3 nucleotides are TGTGCCAGCAGTCGCGGACATGAGCAGTTCTTC.

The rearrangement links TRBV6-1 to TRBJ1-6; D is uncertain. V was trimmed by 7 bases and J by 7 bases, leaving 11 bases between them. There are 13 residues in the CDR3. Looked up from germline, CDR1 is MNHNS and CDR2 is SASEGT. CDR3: CASTNTKNSPLHF. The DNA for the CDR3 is TGTGCCAGCACCAACACGAAGAATTCACCCCTCCACTTT.

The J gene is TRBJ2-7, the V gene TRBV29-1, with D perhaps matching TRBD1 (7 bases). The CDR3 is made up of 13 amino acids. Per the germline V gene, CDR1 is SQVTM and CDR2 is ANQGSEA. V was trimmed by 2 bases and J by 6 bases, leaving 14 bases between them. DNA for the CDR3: TGCAGCGTTGAAAGTGCCAGGGGGGCCGAGCAGTACTTC. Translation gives CSVESARGAEQYF.

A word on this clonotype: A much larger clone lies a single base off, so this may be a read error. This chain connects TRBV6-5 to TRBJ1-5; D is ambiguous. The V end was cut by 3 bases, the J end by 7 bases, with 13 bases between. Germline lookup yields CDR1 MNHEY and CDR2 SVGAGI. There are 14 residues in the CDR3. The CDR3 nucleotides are TGTGCCAGCAGTTATGGCGGTGGGTACCAGCCCCAGCATTTT. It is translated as CASSYGGGYQPQHF.

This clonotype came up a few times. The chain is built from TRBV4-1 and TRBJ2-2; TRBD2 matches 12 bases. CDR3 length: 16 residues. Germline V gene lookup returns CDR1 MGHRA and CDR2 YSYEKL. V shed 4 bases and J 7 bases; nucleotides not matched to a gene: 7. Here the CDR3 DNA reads TGCGCCAGCAGCCTTCGACTAGCGGGAGTTCTCGGGGAGCTGTTTTTT. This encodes CASSLRLAGVLGELFF.

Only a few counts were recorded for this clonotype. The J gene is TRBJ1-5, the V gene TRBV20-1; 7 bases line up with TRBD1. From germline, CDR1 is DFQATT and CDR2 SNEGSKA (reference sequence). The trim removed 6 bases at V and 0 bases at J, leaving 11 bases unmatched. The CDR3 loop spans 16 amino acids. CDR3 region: CSADRAHGDSNQPQHF. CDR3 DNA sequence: TGCAGTGCCGACAGGGCCCACGGGGATAGCAATCAGCCCCAGCATTTT.

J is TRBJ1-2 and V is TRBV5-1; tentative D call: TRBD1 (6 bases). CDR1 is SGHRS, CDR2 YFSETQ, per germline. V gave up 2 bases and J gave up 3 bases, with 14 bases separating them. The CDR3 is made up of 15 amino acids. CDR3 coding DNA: TGCGCCAGCAGCTTTAAAACCGGGACACACTATGGCTACACCTTC. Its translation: CASSFKTGTHYGYTF. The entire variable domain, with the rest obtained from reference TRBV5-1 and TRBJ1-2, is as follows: KAGVTQTPRYLIKTRGQQVTLSCSPISGHRSVSWYQQTPGQGLQFLFEYFSETQRNKGNFPGRFSGRQFSNSRSEMNVSTLELGDSALYLCASSFKTGTHYGYTFGSGTRLTVV.

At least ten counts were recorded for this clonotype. DNA of the CDR3: TGTGCCAGCAGAAGAGCGGGAACGAACACCGGGGAGCTGTTTTTT. Protein product: CASRRAGTNTGELFF. J is TRBJ2-2 and V is TRBV12-3 or TRBV12-4, with 7 bases aligning to TRBD2. CDR3 length equals 15 residues. After removal of 6 bases from V and 0 bases from J, the junction contained 4 bases not matched to a gene.

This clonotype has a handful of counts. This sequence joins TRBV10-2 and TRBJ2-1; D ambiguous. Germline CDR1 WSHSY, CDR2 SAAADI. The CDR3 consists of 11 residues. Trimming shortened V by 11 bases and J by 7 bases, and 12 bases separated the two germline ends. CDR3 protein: CAPKRANEQFF. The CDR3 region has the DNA TGCGCCCCTAAGCGAGCGAATGAGCAGTTCTTC.

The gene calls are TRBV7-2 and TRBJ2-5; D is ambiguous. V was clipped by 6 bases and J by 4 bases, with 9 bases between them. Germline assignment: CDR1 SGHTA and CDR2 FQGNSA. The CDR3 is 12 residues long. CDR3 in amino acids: CASSPPAETQYF. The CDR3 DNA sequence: TGTGCCAGCAGTCCACCAGCAGAGACCCAGTACTTC.

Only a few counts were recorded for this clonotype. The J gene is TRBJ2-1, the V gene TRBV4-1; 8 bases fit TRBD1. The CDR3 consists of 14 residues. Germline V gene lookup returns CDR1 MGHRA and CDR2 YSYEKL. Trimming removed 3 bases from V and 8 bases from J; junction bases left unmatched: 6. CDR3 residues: CASSHRAGGDEQFF. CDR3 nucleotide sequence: TGCGCCAGCAGCCACCGGGCAGGGGGCGATGAGCAGTTCTTC.